This T cell receptor beta chain came from a study of T-cell reconstitution after alpha-beta-depleted transplantation in children. The authors prepared the TCRbeta library with unique molecular identifiers. TCRdb passed the PCR reads through MiXCR, listing each CDR3 protein once. The table shows about 240,000 distinct CDR3 sequences, with around 11% occurring only once. Trimming cost V 8 bases and J 7 bases, with 18 bases left between them. Germline lookup yields CDR1 LGHDT and CDR2 YNNKEL (reference sequence). There are 14 residues in the CDR3. Concerning this clonotype itself: This may stem from a read error, because a much larger clone lies one nucleotide away.

V and J are TRBV3-1 and TRBJ2-1; D not certain. This sequence originates from a human donor who donated a stem cell graft to a child with acute lymphoblastic leukemia. This sample comprised PBMCs from the stem cell graft donor, obtained from the stem cell graft. CDR3 residues: CASAIGPNQNEQFF. The CDR3 DNA sequence: TGTGCCAGCGCGATTGGACCCAACCAGAATGAGCAGTTCTTC.